Here is one T cell receptor beta chain with its context. As yet, its antigen is unknown. These data come from a study of early T cells in non-severe SARS-CoV-2 infection. Points from the study as a whole: Anti-spike CD8 responses were favored in VDJdb matching, and private and CD4 specificities were missed.

The TCR library protocol attached unique molecular identifiers to the individual cDNA molecules. In TCRdb, the 5' RACE reads were re-called with MiXCR into one record per CDR3 protein. The data hold tens of thousands of distinct CDR3 sequences, with 9.4% observed a single time. The germline gives CDR1 LGHDT, CDR2 YNNKEL (reference sequence). This CDR3 region has 16 residues. V shed 5 bases and J 4 bases; nucleotides not matched to a gene: 7. The V call is TRBV3-1, the J call TRBJ2-2; 10 nucleotides agree with TRBD2. The origin of this receptor is an adult who was a healthcare worker with PCR-confirmed SARS-CoV-2 infection or an uninfected control (not recorded which). The source was whole blood, collected at baseline. The chain's CDR3 is CASSTPSGSGTGELFF. The CDR3 DNA follows: TGTGCCAGCAGCACCCCTAGCGGGAGTGGCACCGGGGAGCTGTTTTTT.